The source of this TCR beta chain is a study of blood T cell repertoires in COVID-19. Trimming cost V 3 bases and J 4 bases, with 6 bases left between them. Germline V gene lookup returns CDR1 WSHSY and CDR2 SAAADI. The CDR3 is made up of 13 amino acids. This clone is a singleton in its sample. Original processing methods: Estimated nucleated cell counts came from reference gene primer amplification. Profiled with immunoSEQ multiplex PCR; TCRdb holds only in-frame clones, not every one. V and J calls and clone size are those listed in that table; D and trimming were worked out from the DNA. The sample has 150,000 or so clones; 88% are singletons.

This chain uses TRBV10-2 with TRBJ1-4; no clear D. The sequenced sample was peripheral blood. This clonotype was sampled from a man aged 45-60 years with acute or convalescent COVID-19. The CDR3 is CASSETVNEKLFF. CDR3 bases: TGCGCCAGCAGTGAAACGGTTAATGAAAAACTGTTTTTT.